This TCR beta chain was sequenced during a study of blood T cell repertoires in COVID-19. Study overall: Acute-phase and convalescent COVID-19 samples originated in the United States, Italy and Spain. In each case, the material was cDNA or gDNA derived from T cells, B-cell-depleted T cells, or PBMCs.

The CDR3 covers 16 residues. Between the trimmed V and J ends, which lost 4 bases and 4 bases, there was a span of 17 bases. Germline loops: CDR1 LGHDT, CDR2 YNNKEL (reference sequence). Per the authors' pipeline: Scientists estimated how many nucleated cells there were by amplifying reference gene primers. Using immunoSEQ multiplex PCR, the repertoire was profiled, and TCRdb retains in-frame clones only, with some absent. From that table come the V and J calls and clone size; the DNA was used to work out D and trimming. The sample includes 250,000 to 350,000 clones, approximately 85% of them seen just once.

The clonotype was recovered from a man aged 18-30 years with active or convalescent COVID-19. J is TRBJ2-1 and V is TRBV3-1 (or the pseudogene TRBV3-2), with a weak D call TRBD2 (6 bases). The sample comprised peripheral blood. The CDR3 spells CASSPGTGGAYNEQFF. For the CDR3, the DNA is TGTGCCAGCAGCCCCGGAACTGGCGGGGCTTACAATGAGCAGTTCTTC.